The 20 T cell receptor beta chains below all came from one sample that was sequenced in a study of Graves' ophthalmopathy and Graves' hyperthyroidism. Amplification targeted the TCR beta CDR3 regions, with RNA transcripts as the source material. The first-round RT-PCR employed HTBI primers together with the Qiagen OneStep RT-PCR kit. A multiplex PCR was then performed as the second round. TCRdb itself ran the multiplex PCR reads through MiXCR, one entry per CDR3 protein. The data hold hundreds of thousands of distinct CDR3 sequences, with approximately 15% observed a single time. Sample: blood. The receptors originated from a woman in her 30s with Graves' ophthalmopathy.

The J gene is TRBJ2-7, the V gene TRBV19, with a weak D call TRBD1 (6 bases). CDR3 size: 14 residues. V lost 3 bases and J 1 base, leaving 10 bases between the germline ends. Germline V CDR1 and CDR2: LNHDA, SQIVND (reference sequence). In DNA form, the CDR3 reads TGTGCCAGTAGTATTACAGGGTGGTCCTACGAGCAGTACTTC. Its protein is CASSITGWSYEQYF.

The chain carries TRBV4-1 and TRBJ1-3; maybe TRBD1 (5 bases). Germline-derived CDR1 and CDR2 are MGHRA and YSYEKL. This CDR3 spans 17 amino acids. Trimming stripped 1 base from V and 1 base from J, with 14 bases between. CDR3 sequence (DNA): TGCGCCAGCAGCCAAGTTCCCAGGGTACGGTCTGGAAACACCATATATTTT. Translated: CASSQVPRVRSGNTIYF.

A word on this clonotype: One end of the junction fails to match germline, which may point to a read error. V gene TRBV19 combines with J gene TRBJ1-2; D is unclear. This CDR3 is built from 13 residues. Germline CDR1 LNHDA, CDR2 SQIVND (reference sequence). This CDR3 is CASSIDRENGYTF. The CDR3, as DNA: TGCGCCAGTAGTATAGATCGCGAGAATGGCTACACCTTC.

This clonotype was seen repeatedly, ten times or more. The J gene is TRBJ2-5, the V gene TRBV2, with TRBD2 identical over 7 bases. CDR3 length: 17 amino acids. CDR1 is SNHLY and CDR2 is FYNNEI in the germline V gene. Trimming cost V 2 bases and J 5 bases; bases outside gene matches: 14. CDR3 nucleotide sequence: TGTGCCAGCAGTGAATACCACCCGAGCGGGGACGGGGAGACCCAGTACTTC. Translated, it gives CASSEYHPSGDGETQYF.

This clonotype was picked up a small number of times. This chain uses TRBV15 with TRBJ1-2, with a possible D match to TRBD1 (5 bases). The CDR3 runs to 14 residues. From germline, CDR1 is LNHNV and CDR2 YYDKDF (reference sequence). Trimming removed 0 bases at V and 8 bases at J, with 13 bases between. CDR3 amino acids: CATSRDLGPGGYTF. DNA for the CDR3: TGTGCCACCAGCAGAGATCTGGGGCCAGGGGGCTACACCTTC.

This clonotype was picked up many times. The chain employs TRBV2 and TRBJ2-7; TRBD2 agrees at 12 bases. V lost 1 base and J lost 7; bases outside the gene matches: 2. The germline V gene encodes CDR1 SNHLY and CDR2 FYNNEI. This CDR3 spans 14 amino acids. CDR3 loop: CASSEGLAGVEQYF. As DNA, the CDR3 is TGTGCCAGCAGTGAAGGACTAGCGGGGGTTGAGCAGTACTTC.

This clonotype was detected many times. This chain uses TRBV5-1 with TRBJ2-5; 8 bases are a match to TRBD2. The junction had 5 bases not matched to a gene; V was cut back by 5 bases and J by 5 bases. CDR1 is SGHRS, CDR2 YFSETQ, per germline. The CDR3 is 13 residues long. For the CDR3, the DNA is TGCGCCAGCAGAAACGGGGGGGCGGAGACCCAGTACTTC. It yields the protein CASRNGGAETQYF.

The V gene is TRBV6-2 or TRBV6-3, the J gene TRBJ1-6; D remains unclear. Germline CDR1 is MNHEY and CDR2 is SVGEGT. The CDR3 is 13 residues long. With 0 bases removed from V and 10 bases from J, the gap between germline ends came to 7 bases. CDR3 residues: CASSYSRLSPLHF. The CDR3 coding sequence is TGTGCCAGCAGTTACTCGCGGTTATCACCCCTCCACTTT.

The rearrangement joins TRBV5-1 to TRBJ1-4, with D uncertain. The CDR3 is made up of 16 amino acids. The ends were cut back, 0 bases at V and 0 bases at J, with 9 bases in the middle. Per germline, CDR1 SGHRS and CDR2 YFSETQ. CDR3 nucleotide sequence: TGCGCCAGCAGCTTGGACGGGGATGCAACTAATGAAAAACTGTTTTTT. Translating gives CASSLDGDATNEKLFF.

In this sample, this clonotype turned up many times. The rearrangement joins TRBV27 to TRBJ2-7; maybe TRBD2 (6 bases). The CDR3 sequence is 16 residues long. The germline V gene encodes CDR1 MNHEY and CDR2 SMNVEV (reference sequence). V lost 0 bases, J lost 3 bases, and 15 bases lay in between. CDR3 in amino acids: CASSLSTGELLYEQYF. The CDR3 bases are TGTGCCAGCAGTTTATCGACGGGAGAACTACTCTACGAGCAGTACTTC.

This clonotype was observed many times. J is TRBJ2-7 and V is TRBV4-1; D perhaps matches TRBD1 (5 bases). CDR1 and CDR2 (germline): MGHRA, YSYEKL. Trimming cost V 4 bases and J 3 bases, with 16 bases left between them. The length of the CDR3 is 15 residues. The CDR3 DNA sequence: TGCGCCAGCAGCCTCCGGACACAACAAGGCTACGAGCAGTACTTC. As protein: CASSLRTQQGYEQYF.

In its sample, this clonotype was seen many times. The rearrangement uses TRBV9 and TRBJ1-5; D is unresolved. Germline CDR1 and CDR2: SGDLS and YYNGEE. This CDR3 is built from 14 residues. V was cut by 3 bases and J by 5 bases, with 12 bases left in between. The chain's CDR3 is CASSAGRTDQPQHF. CDR3 bases: TGTGCCAGCAGCGCGGGCCGAACGGATCAGCCCCAGCATTTT.

In its sample, this clonotype was seen a few times. DNA for the CDR3: TGTGCCAGTAGTACTACTCTGACAGGGGTTTATGGCTACACCTTC. Amino acids: CASSTTLTGVYGYTF. The chain is built from TRBV19 and TRBJ1-2; 8 bases agree with TRBD1. The CDR3 totals 15 residues. The germline CDR1 and CDR2 sequences are LNHDA and SQIVND (reference sequence). Unmatched junction bases numbered 9, after V lost 4 bases and J lost 5 bases.

The sample holds many counts of this clonotype. The chain uses TRBV11-2 and TRBJ2-5; D is unresolved. CDR1 SGHAT and CDR2 FQNNGV come from the germline V gene. Trimming left V 5 bases short and J 6 bases short, with 13 bases between. The CDR3 runs 13 residues. The CDR3: CASSPIVGKTQYF. Here the CDR3 DNA reads TGTGCCAGCAGCCCAATTGTAGGGAAGACCCAGTACTTC. The full variable domain, in which reference TRBV11-2 and TRBJ2-5 provide the parts outside the CDR3, is EAGVAQSPRYKIIEKRQSVAFWCNPISGHATLYWYQQILGQGPKLLIQFQNNGVVDDSQLPKDRFSAERLKGVDSTLKIQPAKLEDSAVYLCASSPIVGKTQYFGPGTRLLVL.

This clonotype came up many times. The gene calls are TRBV6-5 and TRBJ1-2, with TRBD1 matching 8 bases. Germline loops: CDR1 MNHEY, CDR2 SVGAGI. The V segment lost 1 base and the J segment 7 bases; nucleotides outside the gene matches: 8. There are 15 residues in the CDR3. CDR3 protein: CASSYLGRGQFGYTF. The CDR3 DNA follows: TGTGCCAGCAGTTACTTAGGCAGGGGGCAGTTTGGCTACACCTTC.

As concerns this clonotype: A read error may produce the germline difference seen at one junction end. The CDR3 DNA follows: TGTGCCAGCAGTTTAAGCCCGCAGGCTACATACACTGATGCTTTCTTT. Protein: CASSLSPQATYTDAFF. The rearrangement uses TRBV28 and TRBJ1-1; D gene uncertain. The CDR3 covers 16 residues. Germline CDR1 reads MDHEN; CDR2 reads SYDVKM.

At least ten counts were recorded for this clonotype. This sequence joins TRBV20-1 and TRBJ2-7, with D perhaps given as TRBD1 or TRBD2 (6 bases each). Germline loops: CDR1 DFQATT, CDR2 SNEGSKA (reference sequence). The CDR3 extends over 14 amino acids. Trimming cost V 6 bases and J 4 bases, with 19 bases left between them. The CDR3 reads CSAHISGGGYEQYF. Written as DNA, the CDR3 is TGCAGTGCGCACATTAGCGGAGGGGGGTACGAGCAGTACTTC.

To note about this clonotype: This may be a read error, as it is one base from a much larger clone. The J gene is TRBJ1-2, the V gene TRBV3-1; D call uncertain. The CDR3 is 12 amino acids. CDR1 is LGHDT, CDR2 YNNKEL, per germline (reference sequence). V was pared by 2 bases and J by 4 bases, with 5 bases between. CDR3 sequence (DNA): TGTGCCAGCAGCCAAACGACCTATGGCTACACCTTC. It translates to CASSQTTYGYTF.

This clonotype was counted at least ten times. The CDR3 loop reads CASSPLQGVYGYTF. DNA of the CDR3: TGTGCCAGCAGCCCCCTTCAGGGGGTCTATGGCTACACCTTC. The chain couples TRBV28 to TRBJ1-2; 7 positions agree with TRBD1. CDR1 MDHEN and CDR2 SYDVKM come from the germline V gene. The ends lost 6 bases at V and 4 bases at J; junction bases unmatched: 8. CDR3 length equals 14 residues.

There are many counts of this clonotype. The chain has TRBV10-1 and TRBJ2-2, with D possibly TRBD1 on 5 matching bases. CDR1 and CDR2 from the germline V gene are WNHNN and SYGVQD (reference sequence). The V end lost 7 bases, the J end lost 6 bases, and 9 bases lay between the germline ends. The CDR3 totals 12 residues. The CDR3 DNA is TGCGCCAGCAACCAGGGATCCGGGGAGCTGTTTTTT. Residues: CASNQGSGELFF.